This TCR beta chain was retrieved from a study of cytomegalovirus exposure and HLA in healthy donors. This clone has just one count. The antigen remains undetermined. With 60 Vbeta and 13 Jbeta primers, the PCR was carried out. The repertoire was sequenced with immunoSEQ multiplex PCR; TCRdb's copy has only in-frame clones and lacks some. The repertoire holds about 140,000 clones, with around 77% as singletons. Study outcomes and limitations: There were a few CMV-associated chains whose specificity for CMV antigens was confirmed in vitro. TRBV6-2, TRBV6-3 and some other V segments were unresolvable in 87-base-pair reads.

Trimming took 4 bases from V and 0 from J; bases not matched to a gene: 8. The CDR3 has 16 residues. Germline V CDR1 and CDR2: ENHRY, SYGVKD. This chain joins TRBV10-3 and TRBJ2-7, with 8 bases aligning to TRBD2. The source is a man aged 25 to 40 in good health and CMV-seronegative. The sequencing input was PBMCs. The CDR3 nucleotides are TGTGCCATCAGTGGACCCCCCAGCGGGAGCTCCTACGAGCAGTACTTC. It encodes CAISGPPSGSSYEQYF.